A selection of T cell receptor beta chains follows, all from one sample in a study of a mutant IDH1 vaccine in newly diagnosed glioma. Assay: immunoSEQ multiplex PCR; the TCRdb copy retains only in-frame clones and omits some. The sample includes some 59,000 clones, about four fifths seen only once; the top ten take about a fifth. This specimen consisted of PBMCs, obtained from a glioma patient treated with radiotherapy, temozolomide or both. Every receptor here comes from a young man with glioma. Both conserved end residues are part of each CDR3. A D gene is named only where the DNA matches it firmly. Some rows have no size entry. The others give once, few or many, or a class for an expanded clone.

clone size | J gene | V gene | D gene | CDR3 length | CDR3 protein | CDR3 DNA
. | TRBJ1-1 | TRBV11-3 | . | 14 | CASSRSGRHTEAFF | TGTGCCAGCAGCCGCTCAGGCAGGCACACTGAAGCTTTCTTT
. | TRBJ2-2 | TRBV2 | . | 13 | CASSEEVTGELFF | TGTGCCAGCAGTGAGGAGGTCACCGGGGAGCTGTTTTTT
. | TRBJ1-5 | TRBV5-1 | . | 14 | CASSSGLSNQPQHF | TGCGCCAGCAGCTCAGGACTGAGCAATCAGCCCCAGCATTTT
. | TRBJ1-1 | TRBV6-5 | . | 16 | CASSYSRTPMNTEAFF | TGTGCCAGCAGTTACTCTCGGACACCCATGAACACTGAAGCTTTCTTT
. | TRBJ2-2 | TRBV5-1 | . | 16 | CASSVAGTANTGELFF | TGCGCCAGCAGCGTGGCCGGGACGGCCAACACCGGGGAGCTGTTTTTT
. | TRBJ1-4 | TRBV4-1 | . | 15 | CASSQEGRGNEKLFF | TGCGCCAGCAGCCAAGAAGGCAGGGGCAATGAAAAACTGTTTTTT
. | TRBJ2-7 | TRBV10-3 | TRBD1 | 12 | CAISGDSYEQYF | TGTGCCATCAGTGGGGACAGCTACGAGCAGTACTTC
once | TRBJ2-1 | TRBV5-8 | TRBD2 | 15 | CASSSQGLVLDEQFF | TGTGCCAGCAGCTCCCAGGGACTAGTTCTCGATGAGCAGTTCTTC
. | TRBJ1-1 | TRBV6-5 | . | 14 | CASSYHGRVGEAFF | TGTGCCAGCAGTTACCACGGTAGGGTAGGTGAAGCTTTCTTT
. | TRBJ2-3 | TRBV6-5 | TRBD2 | 15 | CASSPSGAPADTQYF | TGTGCCAGCAGTCCCAGCGGGGCCCCTGCGGATACGCAGTATTTT
. | TRBJ2-7 | TRBV9 | TRBD1 | 15 | CASSPRGTGTYEQYF | TGTGCCAGCAGCCCAAGAGGGACAGGGACCTACGAGCAGTACTTC
. | TRBJ1-2 | TRBV7-2 | . | 12 | CASSLDLYGYTF | TGTGCCAGCAGCTTAGATCTCTATGGCTACACCTTC
. | TRBJ1-1 | TRBV6-5 | . | 15 | CASSYSRADLRAAFF | TGTGCCAGCAGTTACTCGAGGGCTGACCTCCGTGCAGCTTTCTTT
. | TRBJ2-7 | TRBV4-3 | . | 13 | CASSQELVYEQYF | TGCGCCAGCAGCCAAGAGTTGGTCTACGAGCAGTACTTC
medium-sized | TRBJ1-6 | TRBV4-3 | . | 15 | CASSQEGSTNSPLHF | TGCGCCAGCAGCCAGGAGGGCAGCACTAATTCACCCCTCCACTTT
few | TRBJ2-2 | TRBV4-1 | . | 15 | CASSPDKTNTGELFF | TGCGCCAGCAGCCCGGACAAGACCAACACCGGGGAGCTGTTTTTT
. | TRBJ2-2 | TRBV5-6 | . | 16 | CASSLEAEAYTGELFF | TGTGCCAGCAGCTTGGAGGCAGAAGCTTACACCGGGGAGCTGTTTTTT
. | TRBJ1-1 | TRBV30 | . | 13 | CAWSKTSDTEAFF | TGTGCCTGGAGTAAGACATCGGACACTGAAGCTTTCTTT
. | TRBJ1-1 | TRBV5-1 | TRBD1 | 15 | CASTNPTGGGTEAFF | TGCGCCAGCACCAATCCTACAGGGGGAGGTACTGAAGCTTTCTTT
. | TRBJ2-3 | TRBV6-1 | . | 16 | CASSEFEGVRGDTQYF | TGTGCCAGCAGTGAATTCGAGGGGGTAAGAGGGGATACGCAGTATTTT
. | TRBJ1-2 | TRBV6-5 | . | 15 | CASSLSGKLGYGYTF | TGTGCCAGCAGTTTATCCGGAAAGCTCGGCTATGGCTACACCTTC
. | TRBJ1-5 | TRBV19 | TRBD1 | 14 | CASTGDSAYQPQHF | TGTGCCAGCACCGGGGACAGCGCTTATCAGCCCCAGCATTTT
. | TRBJ1-5 | TRBV5-8 | . | 15 | CASSRGTKLHQPQHF | TGTGCCAGCAGTAGGGGAACCAAGCTCCATCAGCCCCAGCATTTT
. | TRBJ1-1 | TRBV7-3 | . | 13 | CASSSGMNTEAFF | TGTGCCAGCAGCTCCGGCATGAACACTGAAGCTTTCTTT
. | TRBJ1-5 | TRBV27 | . | 14 | CASSLRGFYQPQHF | TGTGCCAGCAGTTTGCGCGGGTTCTATCAGCCCCAGCATTTT
. | TRBJ1-5 | TRBV27 | . | 16 | CASSPRGQGSNQPQHF | TGTGCCAGCAGTCCCCGTGGGCAGGGTAGCAATCAGCCCCAGCATTTT
. | TRBJ1-1 | TRBV20-1 | . | 11 | CSAIKNTEAFF | TGCAGTGCTATTAAAAACACTGAAGCTTTCTTT
. | TRBJ2-7 | TRBV2 | . | 15 | CASSEGLSLSYEQYF | TGTGCCAGCAGTGAAGGACTGAGCCTCTCCTACGAGCAGTACTTC
. | TRBJ2-7 | TRBV4-3 | . | 13 | CASSPGPYYEQYF | TGCGCCAGCAGCCCGGGACCATACTACGAGCAGTACTTC
. | TRBJ1-1 | TRBV5-1 | . | 15 | CASSFQGSMNTEAFF | TGCGCCAGCAGCTTCCAGGGATCGATGAACACTGAAGCTTTCTTT
. | TRBJ1-6 | TRBV4-2 | . | 16 | CASSQALGHMDSPLHF | TGTGCCAGCAGCCAAGCCTTAGGACATATGGATTCACCCCTCCACTTT
. | TRBJ1-1 | TRBV7-3 | . | 14 | CASSPGGDNTEAFF | TGTGCCAGCAGCCCCGGTGGGGATAACACTGAAGCTTTCTTT
. | TRBJ1-1 | TRBV19 | . | 16 | CASSISWPRMNTEAFF | TGTGCCAGTAGTATTAGCTGGCCACGTATGAACACTGAAGCTTTCTTT
. | TRBJ2-1 | TRBV29-1 | TRBD2 | 13 | CSERDGRRNEQFF | TGCAGCGAGCGGGACGGACGGCGAAATGAGCAGTTCTTC
. | TRBJ2-3 | TRBV7-3 | . | 13 | CASSSRGGDTQYF | TGTGCCAGCAGCAGCCGAGGGGGGGATACGCAGTATTTT
. | TRBJ1-1 | TRBV6-5 | . | 15 | CASSYSIQVNTEAFF | TGTGCCAGCAGTTACTCGATACAGGTGAACACTGAAGCTTTCTTT
. | TRBJ2-7 | TRBV5-1 | . | 14 | CASSRDAASYEQYF | TGCGCCAGCAGCCGGGACGCAGCCTCCTACGAGCAGTACTTC
. | TRBJ2-6 | TRBV5-1 | . | 15 | CASTNKTRLANVLTF | TGCGCCAGCACGAACAAGACCAGGTTGGCCAACGTCCTGACTTTC
. | TRBJ1-1 | TRBV6-1 | . | 13 | CASSEQPNTEAFF | TGTGCCAGCAGTGAGCAGCCGAACACTGAAGCTTTCTTT
once | TRBJ2-1 | TRBV30 | . | 12 | CAWSEIGNEQFF | TGTGCCTGGAGTGAAATAGGAAATGAGCAGTTCTTC
few | TRBJ1-5 | TRBV30 | . | 13 | CAWSVQGVSPQHF | TGTGCCTGGAGTGTACAAGGGGTGTCACCCCAGCATTTT
. | TRBJ2-1 | TRBV29-1 | . | 14 | CSAEVLPLRNEQFF | TGCAGCGCTGAAGTCCTCCCTTTAAGGAATGAGCAGTTCTTC
. | TRBJ1-1 | TRBV19 | TRBD1 | 13 | CASSQDRDTEAFF | TGTGCCAGCAGTCAGGACAGGGACACTGAAGCTTTCTTT
once | TRBJ2-7 | TRBV11-2 | TRBD1 | 15 | CASSSRDRRLYEQYF | TGTGCCAGCAGCAGCCGGGACAGGCGACTCTACGAGCAGTACTTC
. | TRBJ2-7 | TRBV9 | TRBD2 | 16 | CASSSRETSGSYEQYF | TGTGCCAGCAGCTCCCGAGAGACTAGCGGCTCCTACGAGCAGTACTTC
. | TRBJ1-1 | TRBV18 | . | 14 | CASSPDLRATEAFF | TGTGCCAGCTCACCGGACCTGCGGGCGACTGAAGCTTTCTTT
. | TRBJ2-7 | TRBV5-6 | . | 12 | CASSSVTYEQYF | TGTGCCAGCAGCTCGGTTACCTACGAGCAGTACTTC
. | TRBJ2-7 | TRBV4-3 | . | 15 | CASSQAVLGDYEQYF | TGCGCCAGCAGCCAAGCGGTCCTAGGGGACTACGAGCAGTACTTC
. | TRBJ2-2 | TRBV7-6 | TRBD1 | 17 | CASRQGGLGTGGLELFF | TGTGCCAGCAGGCAAGGGGGACTCGGGACAGGGGGCTTGGAGCTGTTTTTT
. | TRBJ1-4 | TRBV9 | TRBD1 | 13 | CASSGNRGEKLFF | TGTGCCAGCAGCGGAAACAGGGGAGAAAAACTGTTTTTT